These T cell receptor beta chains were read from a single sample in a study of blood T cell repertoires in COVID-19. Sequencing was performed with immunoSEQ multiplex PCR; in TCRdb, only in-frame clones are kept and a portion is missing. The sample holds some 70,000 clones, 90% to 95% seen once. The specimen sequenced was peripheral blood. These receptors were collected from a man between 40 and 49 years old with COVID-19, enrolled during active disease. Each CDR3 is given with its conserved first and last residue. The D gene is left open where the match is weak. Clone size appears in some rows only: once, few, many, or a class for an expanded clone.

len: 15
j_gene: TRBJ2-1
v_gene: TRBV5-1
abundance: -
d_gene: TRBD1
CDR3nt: TGCGCCAGCAGCCTGGGACAGGGGGCGTTCAATGAGCAGTTCTTC
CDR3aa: CASSLGQGAFNEQFF

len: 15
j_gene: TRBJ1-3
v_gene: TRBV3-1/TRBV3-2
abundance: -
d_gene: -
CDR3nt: TGTGCCAGCAGCCAAGAGGGGGCGGGTGGAAACACCATATATTTT
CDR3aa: CASSQEGAGGNTIYF

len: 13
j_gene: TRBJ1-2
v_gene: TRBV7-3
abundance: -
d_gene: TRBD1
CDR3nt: TGTGCCAGCAGCCCCGGGACAGATTATGGCTACACCTTC
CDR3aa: CASSPGTDYGYTF

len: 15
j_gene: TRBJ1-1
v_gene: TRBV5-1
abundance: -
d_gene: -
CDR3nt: TGCGCCAGCAGCTCGGGTAACTTGGGGAACACTGAAGCTTTCTTT
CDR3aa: CASSSGNLGNTEAFF

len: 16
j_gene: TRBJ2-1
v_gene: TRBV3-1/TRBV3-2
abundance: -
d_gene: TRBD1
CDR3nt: TGTGCCAGCAGCCGCACCCAGGGGGCGTTCTACAATGAGCAGTTCTTC
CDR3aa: CASSRTQGAFYNEQFF

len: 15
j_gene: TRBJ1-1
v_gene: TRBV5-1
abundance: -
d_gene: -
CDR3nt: TGCGCCAGCAGCCCACTATCCGGTTTTAACACTGAAGCTTTCTTT
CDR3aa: CASSPLSGFNTEAFF

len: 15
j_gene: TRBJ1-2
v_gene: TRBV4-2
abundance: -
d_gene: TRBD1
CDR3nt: TGTGCCAGCAGCCAAGACTCAGGGACAGGGCTCCCAACCACCTTC
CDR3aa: CASSQDSGTGLPTTF

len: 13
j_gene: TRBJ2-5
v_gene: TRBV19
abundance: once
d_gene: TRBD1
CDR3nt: TGTGCCAGTAGCGACAGGGTTGAAGAGACCCAGTACTTC
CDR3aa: CASSDRVEETQYF

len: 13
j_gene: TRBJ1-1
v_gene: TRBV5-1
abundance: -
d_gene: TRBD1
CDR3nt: TGCGCCAGCAGCTTGGCGGACAGGGGCCAAGCTTTCTTT
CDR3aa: CASSLADRGQAFF

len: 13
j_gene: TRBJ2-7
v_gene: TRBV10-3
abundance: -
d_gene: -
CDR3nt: TGTGCCATCAGAGACTCCCCAGCCTACGAGCAGTACTTC
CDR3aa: CAIRDSPAYEQYF

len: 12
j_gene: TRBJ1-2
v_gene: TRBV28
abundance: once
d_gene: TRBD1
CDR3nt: TGTGCCAGCGTACAGGGGAAAGATGGCTACACCTTC
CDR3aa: CASVQGKDGYTF

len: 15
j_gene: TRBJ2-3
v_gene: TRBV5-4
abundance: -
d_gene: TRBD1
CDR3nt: TGTGCCAGCAGTTCGGACAGGGGGGCAATGGATACGCAGTATTTT
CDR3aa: CASSSDRGAMDTQYF

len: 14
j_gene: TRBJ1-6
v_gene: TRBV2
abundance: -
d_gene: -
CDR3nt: TGTGCCAGCAGGGAGACAGGAGCAAATTCACCCCTCCACTTT
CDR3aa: CASRETGANSPLHF

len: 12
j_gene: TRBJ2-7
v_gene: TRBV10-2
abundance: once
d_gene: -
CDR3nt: TGCGCCAGCAGTGAACGAGGGTACGAGCAGTACTTC
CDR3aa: CASSERGYEQYF

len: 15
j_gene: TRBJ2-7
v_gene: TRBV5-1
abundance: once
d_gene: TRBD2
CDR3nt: TGCGCCAGCAGCCAAAGCGGGGCCCCTGCCTACGAGCAGTACTTC
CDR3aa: CASSQSGAPAYEQYF

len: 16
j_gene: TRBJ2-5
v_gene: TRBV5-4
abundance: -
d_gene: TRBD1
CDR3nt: TGTGCCAGCAGTTACCCAGGGACAGGGCGGGAAGAGACCCAGTACTTC
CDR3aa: CASSYPGTGREETQYF

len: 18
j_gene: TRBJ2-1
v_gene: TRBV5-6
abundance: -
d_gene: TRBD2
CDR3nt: TGTGCCAGCAGCTTGGGGGCTAGCGGGGGTAACTCCTACAATGAGCAGTTCTTC
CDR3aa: CASSLGASGGNSYNEQFF

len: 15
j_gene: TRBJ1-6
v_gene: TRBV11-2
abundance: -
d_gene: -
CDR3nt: TGTGCCAGCAGCTCACAGGGTCCACATAATTCACCCCTCCACTTT
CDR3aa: CASSSQGPHNSPLHF

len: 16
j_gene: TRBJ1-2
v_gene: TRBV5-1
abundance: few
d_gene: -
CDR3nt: TGCGCCAGCAGCCGGGATGGGTCAGAAGCTAACTATGGCTACACCTTC
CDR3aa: CASSRDGSEANYGYTF

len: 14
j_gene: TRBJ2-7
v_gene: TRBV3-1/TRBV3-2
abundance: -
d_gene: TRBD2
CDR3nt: TGTGCCAGCAGCACTAGCGGGGGAGCCTACGAGCAGTACTTC
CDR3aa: CASSTSGGAYEQYF

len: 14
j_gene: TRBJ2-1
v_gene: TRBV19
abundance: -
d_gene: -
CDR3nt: TGTGCCAGTACCCTGCGGGGCCACTACAATGAGCAGTTCTTC
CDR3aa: CASTLRGHYNEQFF

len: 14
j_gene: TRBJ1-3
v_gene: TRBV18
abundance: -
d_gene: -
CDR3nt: TGTGCCAGCTCACCACCCCATTCAGGGGACACCATATATTTT
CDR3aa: CASSPPHSGDTIYF

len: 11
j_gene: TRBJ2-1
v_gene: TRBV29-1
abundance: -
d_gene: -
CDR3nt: TGCAGCGTTGCTGGCGCGAGGGAGCAGTTCTTC
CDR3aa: CSVAGAREQFF

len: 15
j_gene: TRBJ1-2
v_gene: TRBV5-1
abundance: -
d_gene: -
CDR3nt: TGCGCCAGCAGCTTGGGAGATGGACAATCTGGTGGCTACACCTTC
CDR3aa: CASSLGDGQSGGYTF

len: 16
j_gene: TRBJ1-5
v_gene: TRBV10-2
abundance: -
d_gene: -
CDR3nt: TGCGCCAGCAGTAGTTCCTACGACTTGTCAAATCAGCCCCAGCATTTT
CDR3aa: CASSSSYDLSNQPQHF

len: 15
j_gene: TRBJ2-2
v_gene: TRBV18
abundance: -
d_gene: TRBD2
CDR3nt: TGTGCCAGCTCACCACCGATCGGGGGGGCCGGGGAGCTGTTTTTT
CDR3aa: CASSPPIGGAGELFF

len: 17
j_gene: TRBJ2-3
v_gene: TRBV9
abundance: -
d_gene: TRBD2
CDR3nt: TGTGCCAGCAGCGCCCGTGGTAGCGGGGGGGGATCAGGGGCGCAGTATTTT
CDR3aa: CASSARGSGGGSGAQYF

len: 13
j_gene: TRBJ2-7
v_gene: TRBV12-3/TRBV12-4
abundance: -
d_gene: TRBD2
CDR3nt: TGTGCCAGCAGTACGGGGGGACCCTACGAGCAGTACTTC
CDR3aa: CASSTGGPYEQYF

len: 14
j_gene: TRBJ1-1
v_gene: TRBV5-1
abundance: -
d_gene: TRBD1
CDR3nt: TGCGCCAGCAGCTTGAGGACAGGGATCACTGAAGCTTTCTTT
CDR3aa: CASSLRTGITEAFF

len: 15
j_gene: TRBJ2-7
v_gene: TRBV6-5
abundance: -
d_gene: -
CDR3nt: TGTGCCAGCAGTTACTCGATATTGGGAGGCTACGAGCAGTACTTC
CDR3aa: CASSYSILGGYEQYF

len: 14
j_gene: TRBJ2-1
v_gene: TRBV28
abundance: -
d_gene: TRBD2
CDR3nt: TGTGCCAGCATGAGCGGGGGGGCCCGAAATGAGCAGTTCTTC
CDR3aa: CASMSGGARNEQFF

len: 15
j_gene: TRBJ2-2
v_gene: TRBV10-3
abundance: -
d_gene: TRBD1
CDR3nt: TGTGCCATCTCGATCGGGGAAGGGGGCCCCGGGGAGCTGTTTTTT
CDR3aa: CAISIGEGGPGELFF